This T cell receptor beta chain was sequenced for a study of T cells in Graves' hyperthyroidism and ophthalmopathy. Findings of the study overall: Prediction of ophthalmopathy progression came a median approximately 6 months pre-onset.

The investigators amplified TCR beta CDR3 regions from RNA transcripts. The HTBI set primed first-round TCR CDR3 RT-PCR. Using its own MiXCR run on the multiplex PCR reads, TCRdb lists one record per CDR3 protein. The sample carries hundreds of thousands of distinct CDR3 sequences, roughly 13% recorded once. This clonotype was seen many times. The antigen is unknown. Those patients with uncontrolled infection, other autoimmune disease, pregnancy or lactation were excluded. It was approximately 9.7 ml of fresh peripheral blood that supplied the PBMCs. CDR1 is MNHNS and CDR2 is SASEGT in the germline V gene. With 0 bases clipped from V and 7 bases from J, the junction kept 8 bases outside the gene matches. The CDR3 length is 17 residues.

Sample: blood. The origin of this receptor is a woman younger than 45 with Graves' hyperthyroidism that later progressed to Graves' ophthalmopathy. V gene TRBV6-1 combines with J gene TRBJ2-1; TRBD2 matches 11 bases. This chain's CDR3 is CASSEAPLAGGTNEQFF. The DNA for the CDR3 is TGTGCCAGCAGTGAAGCGCCGCTAGCGGGAGGAACAAATGAGCAGTTCTTC.